This TCR beta chain was sequenced for a study of T cells in Graves' hyperthyroidism and ophthalmopathy. Study-wide points: Blood samples included most of the expanded thyroid clonotypes exceeding 0.001.

This clonotype was counted between two and nine times. Its antigen remains unidentified. RNA transcripts served as the template for amplifying TCR beta CDR3 regions. The HTBI primer set was used in a first-round RT-PCR of the TCR CDR3. TCRdb reanalysed the multiplex PCR reads using MiXCR and keeps one entry per CDR3 protein. The sample yields about 640,000 distinct CDR3 sequences, 20% to 25% seen once. Trimming took 2 bases from V and 1 from J, leaving 12 bases between them. The CDR3 is made up of 15 amino acids. Germline V lookup: CDR1 MNHEY, CDR2 SMNVEV (reference sequence). Material for sequencing was blood. The sequence derives from a man aged 30 to 45 with Graves' ophthalmopathy. This chain joins TRBV27 and TRBJ2-7; no clear D. CDR3 in DNA: TGTGCCAGCAGTTTAAACTGGGTAAAGTCCTACGAGCAGTACTTC. Translated: CASSLNWVKSYEQYF.